The 24 T cell receptor beta chains in this list originate from one sample, sequenced in a study of Ad26.COV2.S vaccination and SARS-CoV-2 variants. Assay: immunoSEQ multiplex PCR; the TCRdb copy retains only in-frame clones and omits some. The table lists hundreds of thousands of clones, about nine tenths of them singletons. Described treatment: over 15 received Ad26.COV2.S at low or high dose, single or two shots; 5 received placebo; per-sample allocation not given. Day 63 after the first vaccine or placebo injection was the time point for sampling. This specimen was peripheral blood, taken in a trial of Ad26.COV2.S vaccine versus placebo. These receptors were taken from a person aged 18 to 65 who received the Ad26.COV2.S COVID-19 vaccine or a placebo.

The count of this clone is one. The chain carries TRBV7-9 and TRBJ2-5, with D perhaps TRBD2 (6 bases). The CDR3 is 13 amino acids. The V gene's germline CDR1 is SEHNR and CDR2 FQNEAQ (reference sequence). The ends were cut back, 6 bases at V and 0 bases at J, with 8 bases in the middle. CDR3 amino acids: CASRGLNQETQYF. The CDR3 DNA follows: TGTGCCAGCAGGGGACTGAACCAAGAGACCCAGTACTTC.

This clone was counted once. V gene TRBV5-1 combines with J gene TRBJ1-2; D is unresolved. The CDR3 runs 13 residues. V was pared by 4 bases and J by 5 bases, with 12 bases between. Germline CDR1 reads SGHRS; CDR2 reads YFSETQ. The CDR3 nucleotides read TGCGCCAGCAGCCCCTCTGCAGATTATGGCTACACCTTC. Amino acids: CASSPSADYGYTF.

The genes are TRBV4-1 and TRBJ2-5, with D possibly matching TRBD2 (5 bases). V was pared by 0 bases and J by 7 bases, with 15 bases between. CDR1 is MGHRA and CDR2 is YSYEKL in the germline V gene. This CDR3 contains 15 residues. The CDR3 region has the DNA TGCGCCAGCAGCCAAGATAAGGCGGGTCTTGGGACCCAGTACTTC. Translated: CASSQDKAGLGTQYF.

The CDR3 is CASSLQPPGLWNYGYTF. Written as DNA, the CDR3 is TGTGCCAGCAGTTTGCAACCTCCGGGCCTTTGGAACTATGGCTACACCTTC. The chain links TRBV27 to TRBJ1-2, with no clear D. The V and J ends lost 3 bases and 2 bases respectively, with 19 bases between them. Germline CDR1 and CDR2: MNHEY and SMNVEV (reference sequence). This CDR3 is built from 17 residues.

The CDR3 spells CASSGWTSGGAQDTQYF. CDR3 DNA sequence: TGTGCCAGCAGCGGGTGGACTAGCGGGGGGGCCCAAGATACGCAGTATTTT. The V gene is TRBV9, the J gene TRBJ2-3; 15 nucleotides align to TRBD2. Looked up from germline, CDR1 is SGDLS and CDR2 is YYNGEE. This CDR3 comprises 17 residues. V lost 3 bases to trimming and J lost 5 bases; unmatched junction nucleotides: 7. The full variable domain, in which reference TRBV9 and TRBJ2-3 provide the parts outside the CDR3, is DSGVTQTPKHLITATGQRVTLRCSPRSGDLSVYWYQQSLDQGLQFLIQYYNGEERAKGNILERFSAQQFPDLHSELNLSSLELGDSALYFCASSGWTSGGAQDTQYFGPGTRLTVL.

This chain joins TRBV27 and TRBJ2-1, with TRBD2 identical over 8 bases. With V trimmed by 7 bases and J by 6 bases, 11 bases remained unmatched. From germline, CDR1 is MNHEY and CDR2 SMNVEV (reference sequence). The CDR3 length is 15 residues. The CDR3 region is CASTKPGLGGNEQFF. CDR3 bases: TGTGCCAGCACCAAACCGGGACTAGGTGGCAATGAGCAGTTCTTC.

This rearrangement joins TRBV7-2 to TRBJ2-2, with D perhaps matching TRBD1 (5 bases). Looked up from germline, CDR1 is SGHTA and CDR2 is FQGNSA. This CDR3 spans 13 amino acids. V gave up 7 bases and J gave up 4 bases, with 10 bases separating them. The CDR3 nucleotides read TGTGCCAGCAACAAAGGGGTCACCGGGGAGCTGTTTTTT. Protein sequence: CASNKGVTGELFF. Variable domain in full (rest from reference TRBV7-2 and TRBJ2-2): GAGVSQSPSNKVTEKGKDVELRCDPISGHTALYWYRQSLGQGLEFLIYFQGNSAPDKSGLPSDRFSAERTGGSVSTLTIQRTQQEDSAVYLCASNKGVTGELFFGEGSRLTVL.

The rearrangement uses TRBV18 and TRBJ1-5; possibly TRBD1 for D (5 bases). Germline V gene sequence: CDR1 KGHSH, CDR2 LQKENI. The CDR3 covers 13 residues. Trimming took 2 bases from V and 8 from J, leaving 10 bases between them. As DNA, the CDR3 is TGTGCCAGCTCACCAAAGGGGCTGGAGCCCCAGCATTTT. It translates to CASSPKGLEPQHF.

The chain recombines TRBV7-3 with TRBJ2-2; unclear D gene. Germline V gives CDR1 SGHTA, CDR2 FQGTGA. Trimming took off 3 bases at V and 11 bases at J, with 10 bases between the two ends. The CDR3 contains 12 residues. CDR3 in amino acids: CASSFDGFELFF. The CDR3, as DNA: TGTGCCAGCAGCTTCGATGGGTTCGAGCTGTTTTTT. Looking up the rest from reference TRBV7-3 and TRBJ2-2 gives the full variable domain: GAGVSQTPSNKVTEKGKYVELRCDPISGHTALYWYRQSLGQGPEFLIYFQGTGAADDSGLPNDRFFAVRPEGSVSTLKIQRTERGDSAVYLCASSFDGFELFFGEGSRLTVL.

This sequence joins TRBV9 and TRBJ1-3; D is uncertain. This CDR3 region has 15 residues. From germline, CDR1 is SGDLS and CDR2 YYNGEE. Trimming removed 0 bases from V and 4 bases from J, with 11 bases in between. This CDR3 is CASSVEGSKGNTIYF. The CDR3 DNA sequence: TGTGCCAGCAGCGTAGAGGGCTCCAAGGGAAACACCATATATTTT.

The gene calls are TRBV27 and TRBJ1-5; D is ambiguous. The germline CDR1 and CDR2 sequences are MNHEY and SMNVEV (reference sequence). Trimming pared 1 base from V and 6 bases from J, leaving 10 bases between. The CDR3 has 14 amino acids. CDR3 loop: CASSLLAIGQPQHF. The CDR3 DNA is TGTGCCAGCAGTTTATTGGCAATCGGTCAGCCCCAGCATTTT.

The chain links TRBV12-3 or TRBV12-4 to TRBJ1-2, with D perhaps TRBD1 (6 bases). CDR3 length equals 13 residues. V dropped 6 bases and J dropped 4 bases, with 12 bases sitting between them. The CDR3 nucleotides read TGTGCCAGCAGGTTACAGGGAACCTATGGCTACACCTTC. Its translation is CASRLQGTYGYTF.

This clone showed up just a few times. The chain carries TRBV23-1 and TRBJ1-2, with D perhaps matching TRBD1 (5 bases). TRBV23-1 is an ORF, and what it does is uncertain. The CDR3 runs 17 residues. Trimming shortened V by 1 base and J by 0 bases, and 15 bases separated the two germline ends. The CDR3 sequence: CASSQFTIQETNYGYTF. The CDR3 DNA reads TGCGCCAGCAGTCAATTTACCATACAGGAGACTAACTATGGCTACACCTTC.

The sample holds one count of this clone. This rearrangement joins TRBV5-5 to TRBJ2-3; 8 nucleotides align to TRBD2. This CDR3 spans 18 amino acids. The J segment lost 3 bases and the V segment lost 4 bases, leaving 16 bases of the junction unmatched. Looked up from germline, CDR1 is SGHKS and CDR2 is YYEKEE (reference sequence). CDR3 in DNA: TGTGCCAGCAGCCGCACCTATGTCCTCGCGGGGGGTACAGATACGCAGTATTTT. It translates to CASSRTYVLAGGTDTQYF.

In its sample, this clone was seen a few times. This chain connects TRBV27 to TRBJ2-7, with 8 nucleotides matching TRBD1. This CDR3 is 12 amino acids long. Germline trimming cut 6 bases from V and 4 bases from J; bases unmatched to any gene: 2. CDR1 and CDR2 from the germline V gene are MNHEY and SMNVEV (reference sequence). CDR3 in amino acids: CASRTGVYEQYF. As DNA, the CDR3 is TGTGCCAGCAGGACAGGGGTTTACGAGCAGTACTTC.

V gene TRBV5-1 combines with J gene TRBJ1-1; D call uncertain. V lost 4 bases and J lost 2, with 15 bases in between. This CDR3 is built from 15 residues. The germline V gene encodes CDR1 SGHRS and CDR2 YFSETQ. The CDR3 loop is CASSLSERLNTEAFF. CDR3 in DNA: TGCGCCAGCAGCCTTTCCGAGCGGCTCAACACTGAAGCTTTCTTT.

The chain is built from TRBV5-1 and TRBJ2-7; 7 nucleotides line up with TRBD1. J lost 0 bases, V lost 0 bases, and 3 bases had no gene match. Germline V gives CDR1 SGHRS, CDR2 YFSETQ. CDR3 length: 15 residues. The CDR3 bases are TGCGCCAGCAGCTTGGAGGGACAGTTCTCCTACGAGCAGTACTTC. Encoded protein: CASSLEGQFSYEQYF.

The chain is built from TRBV27 and TRBJ2-7, with D possibly matching TRBD1 (5 bases). Germline V gene sequence: CDR1 MNHEY, CDR2 SMNVEV (reference sequence). The CDR3 loop spans 14 amino acids. Deletions cut 5 bases from V and 0 bases from J, with 11 bases between. CDR3 nucleotide sequence: TGTGCCAGCAGTCTACGTCAGGGCTCCTACGAGCAGTACTTC. Protein: CASSLRQGSYEQYF.

This rearrangement joins TRBV20-1 to TRBJ1-2; D is ambiguous. The CDR3 is 10 residues long. The germline V and J ends were trimmed by 3 bases and 7 bases, with 6 bases remaining between them. CDR1 is DFQATT, CDR2 SNEGSKA, per germline (reference sequence). CDR3 sequence reads: CSASGVGYTF. The CDR3 nucleotides read TGCAGTGCTAGCGGGGTTGGCTACACCTTC.

The rearrangement links TRBV4-2 to TRBJ2-1; perhaps TRBD2 as D (7 bases). This CDR3 comprises 16 residues. Germline V CDR1 and CDR2: LGHNA, YNFKEQ. The V end was cut by 0 bases, the J end by 2 bases, with 11 bases between. Here the CDR3 DNA reads TGTGCCAGCAGCCAAGAAGGGGGGGGGCCCTACAATGAGCAGTTCTTC. It codes for CASSQEGGGPYNEQFF.

V and J are TRBV11-2 and TRBJ2-2, with TRBD2 matching over 12 bases. The V segment lost 5 bases and the J segment 7 bases; nucleotides outside the gene matches: 8. Germline CDR1 reads SGHAT; CDR2 reads FQNNGV. The length of the CDR3 is 16 residues. The CDR3: CASSGLAGPGGGELFF. The DNA for the CDR3 is TGTGCCAGCAGCGGACTAGCGGGACCGGGAGGCGGGGAGCTGTTTTTT.

The rearrangement links TRBV5-6 to TRBJ2-5; D possibly corresponds to TRBD2 (6 bases). The CDR3 totals 15 residues. Germline loops: CDR1 SGHDT, CDR2 YYEEEE. V gave up 2 bases and J gave up 2 bases, with 13 bases separating them. This CDR3 is CASSLILLAQETQYF. CDR3 nucleotide sequence: TGTGCCAGCAGCTTAATTTTGCTAGCGCAAGAGACCCAGTACTTC.

This sequence joins TRBV9 and TRBJ2-3; the match to TRBD1 covers 8 bases. There are 16 residues in the CDR3. The ends lost 7 bases at V and 11 bases at J; junction bases unmatched: 21. The germline gives CDR1 SGDLS, CDR2 YYNGEE. The CDR3 sequence is CASSLLTGTGFSRQYF. CDR3 DNA sequence: TGTGCCAGCTCCCTCTTAACCGGGACAGGTTTTTCGAGGCAGTATTTT.

The rearrangement uses TRBV12-3 or TRBV12-4 and TRBJ1-2, with D unresolved. Trimming removed 5 bases from V and 5 bases from J, with 6 bases in between. CDR3 length: 11 amino acids. The CDR3 spells CASSGSYGYTF. CDR3 DNA sequence: TGTGCCAGCAGTGGGTCTTATGGCTACACCTTC.